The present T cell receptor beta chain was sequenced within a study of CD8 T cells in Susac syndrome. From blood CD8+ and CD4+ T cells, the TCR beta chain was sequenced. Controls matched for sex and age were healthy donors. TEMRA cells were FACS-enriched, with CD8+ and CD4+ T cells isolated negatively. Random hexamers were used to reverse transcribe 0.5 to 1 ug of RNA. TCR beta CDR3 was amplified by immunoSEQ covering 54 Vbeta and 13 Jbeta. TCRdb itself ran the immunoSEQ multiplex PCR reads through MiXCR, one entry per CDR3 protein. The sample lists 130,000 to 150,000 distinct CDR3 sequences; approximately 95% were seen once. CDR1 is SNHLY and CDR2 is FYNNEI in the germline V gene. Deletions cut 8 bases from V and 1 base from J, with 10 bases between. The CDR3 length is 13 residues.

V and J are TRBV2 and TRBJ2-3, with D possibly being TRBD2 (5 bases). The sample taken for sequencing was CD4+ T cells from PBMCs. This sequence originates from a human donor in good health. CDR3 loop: CASCGLGTDTQYF. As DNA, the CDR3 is TGTGCCAGCTGTGGACTGGGCACAGATACGCAGTATTTT.